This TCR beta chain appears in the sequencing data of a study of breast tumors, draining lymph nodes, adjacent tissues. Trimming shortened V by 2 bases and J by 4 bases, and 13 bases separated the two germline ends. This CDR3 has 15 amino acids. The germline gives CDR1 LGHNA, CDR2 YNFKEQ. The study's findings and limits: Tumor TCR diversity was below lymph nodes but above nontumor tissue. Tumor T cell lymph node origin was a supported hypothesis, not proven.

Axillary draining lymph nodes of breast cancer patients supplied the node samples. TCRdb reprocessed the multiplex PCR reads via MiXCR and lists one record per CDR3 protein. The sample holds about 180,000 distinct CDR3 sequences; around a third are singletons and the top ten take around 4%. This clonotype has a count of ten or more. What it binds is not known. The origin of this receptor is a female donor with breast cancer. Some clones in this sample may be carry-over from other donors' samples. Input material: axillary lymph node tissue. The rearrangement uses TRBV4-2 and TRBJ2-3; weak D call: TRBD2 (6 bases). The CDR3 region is CASSQRGGGPDTQYF. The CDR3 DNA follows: TGTGCCAGCAGCCAACGGGGAGGTGGTCCAGATACGCAGTATTTT.